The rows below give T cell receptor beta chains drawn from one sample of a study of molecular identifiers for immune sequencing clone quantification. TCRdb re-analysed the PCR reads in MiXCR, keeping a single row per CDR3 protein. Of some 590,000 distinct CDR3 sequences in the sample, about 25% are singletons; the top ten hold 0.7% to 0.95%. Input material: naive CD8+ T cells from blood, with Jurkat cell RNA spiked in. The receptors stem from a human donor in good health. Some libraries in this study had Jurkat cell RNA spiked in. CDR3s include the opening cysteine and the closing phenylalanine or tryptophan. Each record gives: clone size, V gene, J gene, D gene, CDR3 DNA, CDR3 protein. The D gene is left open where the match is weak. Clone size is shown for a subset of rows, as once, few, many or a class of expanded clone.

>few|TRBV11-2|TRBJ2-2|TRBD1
TGTGCCAGCAGCTTCTCGAAGGGACAGGGGATTTCCGGGGAGCTGTTTTTT
CASSFSKGQGISGELFF
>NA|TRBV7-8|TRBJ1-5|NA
TGTGCCCGCAGCTTAATCGACAGAGTGGGTCAGCCCCAGCATTTT
CARSLIDRVGQPQHF
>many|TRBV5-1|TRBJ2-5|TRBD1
TGCGCCAGCAGCTCGGGACAGGTAGAAGAGACCCAGTACTTC
CASSSGQVEETQYF
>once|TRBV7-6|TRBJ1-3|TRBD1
TGTGCCGGCATCGACGGGACAGCTGATGGCTCTGGAAACACCATATATTTT
CAGIDGTADGSGNTIYF
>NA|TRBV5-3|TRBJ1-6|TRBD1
TGTGCCAGCAGCCTGGGACAGGGGTTCTTATCACCCCTCCACTTT
CASSLGQGFLSPLHF
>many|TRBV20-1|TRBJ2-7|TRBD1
TGCAGTGCCGAGGGACAGTCCTACGAGCAGTACTTC
CSAEGQSYEQYF
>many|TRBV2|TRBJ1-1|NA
TGTGCCAGCACCGGGGCAGGGGCTTTGAACACTGAAGCTTTCTTT
CASTGAGALNTEAFF
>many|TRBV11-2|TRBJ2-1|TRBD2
TGTGCCAGCAGCTTAGTTCCAGCGGGAGTATACAATGAGCAGTTCTTC
CASSLVPAGVYNEQFF
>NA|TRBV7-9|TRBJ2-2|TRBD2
TGTGCCAGCAGCCCGCGGCTAGCGGGAGTCGGCACCGGGGAGCTGTTTTTT
CASSPRLAGVGTGELFF
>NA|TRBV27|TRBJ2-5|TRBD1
TGTGCCACCAGGGGCAGGGGGCAAGAGACCCAGTACTTC
CATRGRGQETQYF
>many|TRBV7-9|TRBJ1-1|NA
TGCGCCAGCAGCCCGTGGGCCTCGGAAAACACTGAAGCTTTCTTT
CASSPWASENTEAFF
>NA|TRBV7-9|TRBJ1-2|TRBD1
TGTGCCAGCAGCTCCACTCCCAGGGGGCGGAATGGCTACACCTTC
CASSSTPRGRNGYTF
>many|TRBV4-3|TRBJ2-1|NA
TGCGCCAGCAGCCATGCAGGGGTTGAGCAGTTCTTC
CASSHAGVEQFF
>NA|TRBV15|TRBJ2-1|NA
TGTGCCGCCAGTCGCACTTTTAATGAGCAGTTCTTC
CAASRTFNEQFF
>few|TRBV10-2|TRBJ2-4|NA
TGCGCCAGCAGGGAGGGACAGCTATTAGCCAAAAACATTCAGTACTTC
CASREGQLLAKNIQYF
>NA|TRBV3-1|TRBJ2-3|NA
TGTGCCAGCAGCCATCCAAGTGGGGGCACAGATACGCAGTATTTT
CASSHPSGGTDTQYF
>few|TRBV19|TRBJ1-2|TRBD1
TGTGCCAGTAGTCTGCAGGGGGGATTACCTGGCTACACCTTC
CASSLQGGLPGYTF
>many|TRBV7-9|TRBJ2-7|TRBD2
TGTGCCAGCAGCAGTCATACGGGACTAGCGGGAGTCGAGCAGTACTTC
CASSSHTGLAGVEQYF
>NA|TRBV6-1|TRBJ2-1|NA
TGTGCCCTCGAACAGGGCGACTACAATGAGCAGTTCTTC
CALEQGDYNEQFF
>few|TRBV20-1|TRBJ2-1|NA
TGCAGTGCTAGTCCAACGGACTACAATGAGCAGTTCTTC
CSASPTDYNEQFF
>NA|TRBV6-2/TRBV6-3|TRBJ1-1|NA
TGTGCCCGCAGTTGGGGGTTCCCTGCCGCTTTCTTT
CARSWGFPAAFF
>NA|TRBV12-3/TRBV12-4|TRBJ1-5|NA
TGTACCAGCAGTTTATTTTTCGGTAGCAATCAGCCCCAGCATTTT
CTSSLFFGSNQPQHF
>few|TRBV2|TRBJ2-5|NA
TGTGCCAGCAGTGAGTCAGGGGCCCAGACCCAGTACTTC
CASSESGAQTQYF
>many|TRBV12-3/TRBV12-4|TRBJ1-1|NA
TGTGCCAGCAGGGAAACCCAACTGAACACTGAAGCTTTCTTT
CASRETQLNTEAFF
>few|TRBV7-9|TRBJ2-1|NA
TGTGCCAGCAGCTTAGAGCCATACAATGAGCAGTTCTTC
CASSLEPYNEQFF
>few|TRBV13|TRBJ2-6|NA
TGTGCCAGCAGCTTAGTGGGTTTTGGGGCCAACGTCCTGACTTTC
CASSLVGFGANVLTF
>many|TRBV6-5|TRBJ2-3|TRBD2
TGTGCCAATCGTGGACTAGCGGGGGGGAAGGGCACAGATACGCAGTATTTT
CANRGLAGGKGTDTQYF
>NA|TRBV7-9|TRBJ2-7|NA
TGTGCCAGCACCCCCAGGGGCGGCTTTTCCTACGAGCAGTACTTC
CASTPRGGFSYEQYF
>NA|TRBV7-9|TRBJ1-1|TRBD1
TGTGCCAGCAGATCCCGACAGGGGTTGTTAACTGAAGCTTTCTTT
CASRSRQGLLTEAFF
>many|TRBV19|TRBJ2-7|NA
TGTGCCAGTAGTATTATCGCCGGATCCTACGAGCAGTACTTC
CASSIIAGSYEQYF
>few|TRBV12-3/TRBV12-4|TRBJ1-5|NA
TGTGCCAGCAGTTTCGAGGGGCTAAGGAATCAGCCCCAGCATTTT
CASSFEGLRNQPQHF
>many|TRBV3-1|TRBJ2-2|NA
TGTGCCAGCAGCCGGGACACCGGGGAGCTGTTTTTT
CASSRDTGELFF
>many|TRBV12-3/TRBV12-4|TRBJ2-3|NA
TGTGCCAGCAGCGAGGGAGGAGTTACAGATACGCAGTATTTT
CASSEGGVTDTQYF
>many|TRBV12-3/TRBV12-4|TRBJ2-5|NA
TGTGCCAGCAGTTCCCATAGCGTTCGAGAGACCCAGTACTTC
CASSSHSVRETQYF
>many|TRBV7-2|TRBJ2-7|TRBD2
TGTGCCAGCAGCCCCCCCGCTAGCGGGAGCTTGTTCTACGAGCAGTACTTC
CASSPPASGSLFYEQYF
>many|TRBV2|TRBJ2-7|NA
TGTGCCAGCAGTGAAGTCAACAGTGTCTACGAGCAGTACTTC
CASSEVNSVYEQYF
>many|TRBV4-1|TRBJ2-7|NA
TGCGCCAGCAGCCAATTTCAGGGGAACTACGAGCAGTACTTC
CASSQFQGNYEQYF
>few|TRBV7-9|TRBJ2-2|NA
TGTGCCAGCAGCTTCGGGTCGGCAGGAGTTTTAACCGGGGAGCTGTTTTTT
CASSFGSAGVLTGELFF
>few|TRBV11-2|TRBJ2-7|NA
TGTGCCAGCAGCTCAACAAGGGGTCCCGCCTACGAGCAGTACTTC
CASSSTRGPAYEQYF
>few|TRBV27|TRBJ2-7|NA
TGTGCCAGCAGCCCCGGGACTGTCCAAAGCTCCTACGAGCAGTACTTC
CASSPGTVQSSYEQYF
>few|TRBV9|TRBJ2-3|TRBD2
TGTGCCAGCAGCACTAGCGGGGCAATAGATACGCAGTATTTT
CASSTSGAIDTQYF
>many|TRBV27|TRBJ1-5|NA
TGTGCCAGCAGTTTATCCTTCCGCAATCAGCCCCAGCATTTT
CASSLSFRNQPQHF
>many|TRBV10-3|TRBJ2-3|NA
TGTGCCATCAGTGAGGCCGGGTCTAGCACAGATACGCAGTATTTT
CAISEAGSSTDTQYF
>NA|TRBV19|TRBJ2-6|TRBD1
TGTGCCACAACCGGGACAGGGGGGACTGGGGCCAACGTCCTGACTTTC
CATTGTGGTGANVLTF
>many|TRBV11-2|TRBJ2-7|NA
TGTGCCAGCAGCTTAGATCCCCGCGACCACGAGCAGTACTTC
CASSLDPRDHEQYF
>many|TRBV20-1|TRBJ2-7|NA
TGCAGTGCCGAGGCACTTTTTTCTTACGAGCAGTACTTC
CSAEALFSYEQYF
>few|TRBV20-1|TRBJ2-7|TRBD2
TGCAGTGCTAGACCCCGCGGGGGTATCTCCTACGAGCAGTACTTC
CSARPRGGISYEQYF
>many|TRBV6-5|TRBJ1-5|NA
TGTGCCAGCAGTTACTCGACCAATCAGCCCCAGCATTTT
CASSYSTNQPQHF
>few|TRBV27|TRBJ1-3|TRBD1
TGTGCCAGCAGTTTATCGGCAGGGGGGTTCGGTGGAAACACCATATATTTT
CASSLSAGGFGGNTIYF
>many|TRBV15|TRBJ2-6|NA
TGTGCCACCAGCCGGGGACGGACGGTCTCTGGGGCCAACGTCCTGACTTTC
CATSRGRTVSGANVLTF
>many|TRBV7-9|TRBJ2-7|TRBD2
TGTGCCAGCAGAGCCGGGACTAGAAGTGAGCAGTACTTC
CASRAGTRSEQYF
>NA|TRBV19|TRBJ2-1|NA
TGTGCCAGTAGTGCCCGCCGGGGACTTATCTACAATGAGCAGTTCTTC
CASSARRGLIYNEQFF
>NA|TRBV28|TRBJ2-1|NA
TGTGCCAGCAGTCATGCAACCGGGACGGGAGAGCAGTTCTTC
CASSHATGTGEQFF
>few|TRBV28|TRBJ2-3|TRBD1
TGTGCCGGCAGGGGACAGAACACAGATACGCAGTATTTT
CAGRGQNTDTQYF
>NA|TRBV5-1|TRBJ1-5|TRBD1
TGCGCCAGCGGCTTAACAGGGGGTATAAATCAGCCCCAGCATTTT
CASGLTGGINQPQHF
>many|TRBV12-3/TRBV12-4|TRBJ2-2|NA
TGTGCCAGCAGTCGACTAGTGGACACCGGGGAGCTGTTTTTT
CASSRLVDTGELFF
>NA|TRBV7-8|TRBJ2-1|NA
TGTGCCAGCAGCTTAGTTTACGGGGGGCCGGGAAATGAGCGGTTCTTC
CASSLVYGGPGNERFF
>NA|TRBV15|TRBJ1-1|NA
TGTGCCCCCAGCCCCCGGGCGGAGGGCGCTGAAGCTTTCTTT
CAPSPRAEGAEAFF
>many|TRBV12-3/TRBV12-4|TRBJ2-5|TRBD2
TGTGCCAGCAGTTCCCCGGGGGGGTACTACCAAGAGACCCAGTACTTC
CASSSPGGYYQETQYF
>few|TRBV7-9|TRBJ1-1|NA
TGTGCCAGCAGCGCCTCAGAACGGGCTGAAGCTTTCTTT
CASSASERAEAFF